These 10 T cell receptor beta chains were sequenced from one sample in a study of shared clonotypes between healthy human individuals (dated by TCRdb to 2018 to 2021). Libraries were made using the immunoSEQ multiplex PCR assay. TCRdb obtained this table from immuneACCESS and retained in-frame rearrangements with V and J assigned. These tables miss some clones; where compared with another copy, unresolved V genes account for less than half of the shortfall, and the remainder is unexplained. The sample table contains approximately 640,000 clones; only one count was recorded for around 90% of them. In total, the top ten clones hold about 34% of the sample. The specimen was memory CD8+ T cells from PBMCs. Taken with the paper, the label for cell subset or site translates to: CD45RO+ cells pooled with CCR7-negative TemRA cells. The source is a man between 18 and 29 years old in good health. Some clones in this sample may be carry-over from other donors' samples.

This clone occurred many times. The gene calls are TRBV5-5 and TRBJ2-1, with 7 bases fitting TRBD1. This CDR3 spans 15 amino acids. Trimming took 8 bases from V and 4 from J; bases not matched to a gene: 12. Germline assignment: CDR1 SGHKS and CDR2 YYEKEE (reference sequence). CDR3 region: CASTHRDSLYNEQFF. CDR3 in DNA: TGTGCCAGTACACACCGGGACAGCCTATACAATGAGCAGTTCTTC.

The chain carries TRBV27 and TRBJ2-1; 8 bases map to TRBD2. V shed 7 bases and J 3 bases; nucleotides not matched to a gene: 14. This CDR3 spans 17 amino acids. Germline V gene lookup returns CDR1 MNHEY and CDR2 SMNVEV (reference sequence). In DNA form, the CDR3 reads TGTGCCAGCAAAACTCGGACTAGCACGGTGGACTACAATGAGCAGTTCTTC. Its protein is CASKTRTSTVDYNEQFF.

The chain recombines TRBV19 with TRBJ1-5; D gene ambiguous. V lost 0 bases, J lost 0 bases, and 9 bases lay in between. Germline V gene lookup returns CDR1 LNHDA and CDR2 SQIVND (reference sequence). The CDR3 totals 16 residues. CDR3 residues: CASSIDPGNSNQPQHF. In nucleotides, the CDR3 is TGTGCCAGTAGTATAGATCCGGGGAATAGCAATCAGCCCCAGCATTTT.

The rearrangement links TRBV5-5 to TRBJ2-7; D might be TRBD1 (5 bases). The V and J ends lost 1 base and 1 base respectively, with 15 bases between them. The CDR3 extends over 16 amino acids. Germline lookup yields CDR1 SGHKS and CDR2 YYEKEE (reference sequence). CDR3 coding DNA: TGTGCCAGCAGCTTGCTGAGCAGGGTAACGTCCTACGAGCAGTACTTC. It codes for CASSLLSRVTSYEQYF.

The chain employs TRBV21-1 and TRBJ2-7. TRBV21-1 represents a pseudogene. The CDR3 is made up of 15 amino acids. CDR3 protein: CASSNMGSLFYEQYF. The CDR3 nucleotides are TGTGCCAGCAGCAATATGGGATCCCTTTTCTACGAGCAGTACTTC.

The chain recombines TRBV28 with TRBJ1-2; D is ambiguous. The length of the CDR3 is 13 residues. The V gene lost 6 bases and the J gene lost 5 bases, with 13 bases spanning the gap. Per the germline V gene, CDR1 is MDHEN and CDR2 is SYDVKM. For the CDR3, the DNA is TGTGCCAGCAGCCCCCCGCGGATATATGGCTACACCTTC. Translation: CASSPPRIYGYTF.

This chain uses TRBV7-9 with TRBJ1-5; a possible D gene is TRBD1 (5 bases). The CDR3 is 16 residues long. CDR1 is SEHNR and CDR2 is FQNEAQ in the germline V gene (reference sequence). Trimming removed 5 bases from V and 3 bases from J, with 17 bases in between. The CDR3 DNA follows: TGTGCCAGCAGCCCGCCACAGGACACGGACAATCAGCCCCAGCATTTT. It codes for CASSPPQDTDNQPQHF.

CDR3 residues: CASSLGTENEQFF. CDR3 in DNA: TGTGCCAGCAGCCTCGGGACGGAGAATGAGCAGTTCTTC. The chain has TRBV7-8 and TRBJ2-1, with D perhaps given as TRBD1 or TRBD2 (5 bases each). The V end lost 5 bases, the J end lost 7 bases, and 12 bases lay between the germline ends. CDR3 length: 13 amino acids. Germline values: CDR1 SGHVS, CDR2 FQNEAQ. Variable domain in full (rest from reference TRBV7-8 and TRBJ2-1): GAGVSQSPRYKVAKRGQDVALRCDPISGHVSLFWYQQALGQGPEFLTYFQNEAQLDKSGLPSDRFFAERPEGSVSTLKIQRTQQEDSAVYLCASSLGTENEQFFGPGTRLTVL.

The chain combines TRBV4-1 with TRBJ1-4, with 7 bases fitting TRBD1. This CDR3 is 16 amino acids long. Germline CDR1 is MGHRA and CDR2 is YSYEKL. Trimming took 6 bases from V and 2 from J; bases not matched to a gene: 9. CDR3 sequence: CASRRTGALTNEKLFF. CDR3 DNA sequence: TGCGCCAGCAGAAGGACAGGTGCTTTGACTAATGAAAAACTGTTTTTT.

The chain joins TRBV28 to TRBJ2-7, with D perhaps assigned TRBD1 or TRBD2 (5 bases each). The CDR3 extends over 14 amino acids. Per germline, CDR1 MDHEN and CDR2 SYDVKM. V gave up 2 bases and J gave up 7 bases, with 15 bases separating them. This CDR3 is CASSLVGWGREQYF. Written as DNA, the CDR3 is TGTGCCAGCAGTTTAGTAGGCTGGGGACGGGAGCAGTACTTC.